This record covers a single T cell receptor beta chain. Original processing methods: Nucleated cell counts were estimated from reference gene primer amplification. Sequencing was performed with immunoSEQ multiplex PCR; in TCRdb, only in-frame clones are kept and a portion is missing. V and J calls and clone size come straight from that table; D and trimming were deduced from the DNA. This sample carries 350,000 or so clones, approximately 89% of them seen once, and the ten largest clones take 1.5% to 2%. There are 16 residues in the CDR3. Germline V gene sequence: CDR1 SNHLY, CDR2 FYNNEI. Trimming removed 6 bases from V and 3 bases from J, with 18 bases in between. The data originate from a study of blood T cell repertoires in COVID-19. As for the study in general: Samples of COVID-19 (acute and convalescent) were obtained from the United States, Italy and Spain.

The clonotype originates from a woman in her twenties or thirties with COVID-19, enrolled during active disease. Sequencing was carried out using peripheral blood. The V gene is TRBV2, the J gene TRBJ1-5; D is perhaps TRBD1 (5 bases). The CDR3 DNA follows: TGTGCCAGCAGCGCTGGGGCAGGTATGGACAATCAGCCCCAGCATTTT. It specifies CASSAGAGMDNQPQHF.